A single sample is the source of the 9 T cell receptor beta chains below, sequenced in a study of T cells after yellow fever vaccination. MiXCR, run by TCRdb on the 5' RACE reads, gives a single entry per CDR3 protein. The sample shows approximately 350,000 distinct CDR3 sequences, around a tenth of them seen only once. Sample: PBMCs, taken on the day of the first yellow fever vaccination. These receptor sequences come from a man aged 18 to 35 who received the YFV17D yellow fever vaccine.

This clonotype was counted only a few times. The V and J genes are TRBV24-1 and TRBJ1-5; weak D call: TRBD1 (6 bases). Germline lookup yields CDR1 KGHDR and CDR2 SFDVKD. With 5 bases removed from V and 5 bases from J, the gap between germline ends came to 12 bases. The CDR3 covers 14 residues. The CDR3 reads CATSVGGWDQPQHF. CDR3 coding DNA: TGTGCCACCAGTGTAGGGGGTTGGGATCAGCCCCAGCATTTT.

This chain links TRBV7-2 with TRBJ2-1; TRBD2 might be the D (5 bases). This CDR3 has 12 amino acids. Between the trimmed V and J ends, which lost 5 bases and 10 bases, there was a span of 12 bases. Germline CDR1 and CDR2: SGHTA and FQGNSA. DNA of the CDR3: TGTGCCAGCAGCCCATCTCCGGGGGAGCAGTTCTTC. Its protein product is CASSPSPGEQFF.

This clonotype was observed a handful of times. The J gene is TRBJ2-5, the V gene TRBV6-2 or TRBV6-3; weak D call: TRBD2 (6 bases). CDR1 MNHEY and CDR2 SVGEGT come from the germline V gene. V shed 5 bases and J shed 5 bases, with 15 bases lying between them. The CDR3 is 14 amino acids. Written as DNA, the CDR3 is TGTGCCAGCAGTCTCCCTACCCGGGAGGAGACCCAGTACTTC. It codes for CASSLPTREETQYF.

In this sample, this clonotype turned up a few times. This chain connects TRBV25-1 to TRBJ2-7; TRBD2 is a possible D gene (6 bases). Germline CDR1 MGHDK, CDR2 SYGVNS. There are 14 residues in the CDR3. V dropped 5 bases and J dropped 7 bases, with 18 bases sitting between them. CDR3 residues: CASSPSGEVGEQYF. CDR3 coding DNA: TGTGCCAGCAGTCCCTCCGGGGAGGTGGGTGAGCAGTACTTC.

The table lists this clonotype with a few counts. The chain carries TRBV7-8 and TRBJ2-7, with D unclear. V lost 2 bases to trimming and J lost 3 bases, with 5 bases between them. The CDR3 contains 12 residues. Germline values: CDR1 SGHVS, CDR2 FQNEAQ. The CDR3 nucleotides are TGTGCCAGCAGCTTAAGGCACTACGAGCAGTACTTC. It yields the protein CASSLRHYEQYF.

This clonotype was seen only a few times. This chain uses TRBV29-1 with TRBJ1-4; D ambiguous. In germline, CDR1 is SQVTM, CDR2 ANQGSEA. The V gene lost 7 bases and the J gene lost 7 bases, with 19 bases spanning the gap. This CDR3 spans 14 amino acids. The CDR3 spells CSGSGAGFGEKLFF. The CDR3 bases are TGCAGCGGATCAGGCGCGGGGTTCGGTGAAAAACTGTTTTTT.

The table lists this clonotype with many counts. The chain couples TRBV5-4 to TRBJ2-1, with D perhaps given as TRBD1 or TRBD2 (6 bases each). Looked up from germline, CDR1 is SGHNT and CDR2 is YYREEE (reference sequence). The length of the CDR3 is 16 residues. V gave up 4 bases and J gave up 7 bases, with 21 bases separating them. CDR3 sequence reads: CASSRLTGAHTNEQFF. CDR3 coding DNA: TGTGCCAGCAGCCGTCTAACGGGGGCGCATACTAATGAGCAGTTCTTC. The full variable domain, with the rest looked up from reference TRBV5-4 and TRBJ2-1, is ETGVTQSPTHLIKTRGQQVTLRCSSQSGHNTVSWYQQALGQGPQFIFQYYREEENGRGNFPPRFSGLQFPNYSSELNVNALELDDSALYLCASSRLTGAHTNEQFFGPGTRLTVL.

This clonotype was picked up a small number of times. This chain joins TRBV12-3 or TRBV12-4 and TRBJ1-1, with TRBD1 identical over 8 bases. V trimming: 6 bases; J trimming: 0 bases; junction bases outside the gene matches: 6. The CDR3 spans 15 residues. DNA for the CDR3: TGTGCCAGCAGCCGAAGACAGGGGTTGAACACTGAAGCTTTCTTT. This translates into CASSRRQGLNTEAFF.

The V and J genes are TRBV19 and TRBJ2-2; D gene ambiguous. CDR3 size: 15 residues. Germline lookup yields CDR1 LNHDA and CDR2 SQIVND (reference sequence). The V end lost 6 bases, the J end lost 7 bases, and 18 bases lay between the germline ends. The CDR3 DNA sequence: TGTGCCAGTAGACTACTTAGTGGAGATGTCGGGGAGCTGTTTTTT. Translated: CASRLLSGDVGELFF.